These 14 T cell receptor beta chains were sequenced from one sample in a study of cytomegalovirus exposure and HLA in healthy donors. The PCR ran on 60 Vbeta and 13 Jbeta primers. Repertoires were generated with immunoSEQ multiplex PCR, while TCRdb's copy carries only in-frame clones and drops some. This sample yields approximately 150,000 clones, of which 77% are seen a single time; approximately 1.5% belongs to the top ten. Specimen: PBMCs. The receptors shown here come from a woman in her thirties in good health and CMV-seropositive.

The CDR3 DNA reads as TGTGCTAGTGGTTTGTTTAAGGACAGGGGTCGGGGCAATCAGCCCCAGCATTTT. This gives the protein CASGLFKDRGRGNQPQHF. The chain joins TRBV12-5 to TRBJ1-5; 9 bases are shared with TRBD1. V was pared by 2 bases and J by 2 bases, with 10 bases of the junction left unmatched. CDR3 size: 18 residues. In germline, CDR1 is LGHNT, CDR2 FRNRAP.

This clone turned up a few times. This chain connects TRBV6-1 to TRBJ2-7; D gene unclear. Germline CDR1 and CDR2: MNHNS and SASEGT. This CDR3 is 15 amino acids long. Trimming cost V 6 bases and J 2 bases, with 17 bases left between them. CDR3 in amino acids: CASRLESTLAYEQYF. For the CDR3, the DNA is TGTGCCAGCAGATTGGAATCGACATTGGCCTACGAGCAGTACTTC.

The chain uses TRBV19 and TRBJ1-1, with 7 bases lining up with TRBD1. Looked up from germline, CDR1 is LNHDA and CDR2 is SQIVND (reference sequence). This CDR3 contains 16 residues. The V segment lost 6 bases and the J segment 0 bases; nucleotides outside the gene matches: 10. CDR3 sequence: CASSQKNRGLNTEAFF. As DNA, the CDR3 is TGTGCCAGTAGCCAAAAGAACAGGGGCCTGAACACTGAAGCTTTCTTT.

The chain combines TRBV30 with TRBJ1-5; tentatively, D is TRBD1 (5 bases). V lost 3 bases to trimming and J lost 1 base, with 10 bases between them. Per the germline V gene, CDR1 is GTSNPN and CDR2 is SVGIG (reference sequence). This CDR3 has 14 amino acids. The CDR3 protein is CAWSGGNSNQPQHF. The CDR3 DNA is TGTGCCTGGAGCGGGGGAAACAGCAATCAGCCCCAGCATTTT.

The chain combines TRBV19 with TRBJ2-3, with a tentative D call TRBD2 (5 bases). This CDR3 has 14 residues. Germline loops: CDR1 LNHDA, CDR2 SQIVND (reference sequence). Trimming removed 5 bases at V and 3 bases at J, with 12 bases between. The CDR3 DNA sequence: TGTGCCAGTAGTTCCGCGTGGGAGACAGATACGCAGTATTTT. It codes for CASSSAWETDTQYF.

CDR3 protein: CASRGSRGETQYF. The CDR3 DNA sequence: TGCGCCAGCAGAGGCAGCCGGGGGGAGACCCAGTACTTC. The chain carries TRBV10-2 and TRBJ2-5; possible D gene TRBD2, 6 bases. CDR1 and CDR2 from the germline V gene are WSHSY and SAAADI. V lost 6 bases to trimming and J lost 5 bases, with 13 bases between them. The CDR3 length is 13 residues.

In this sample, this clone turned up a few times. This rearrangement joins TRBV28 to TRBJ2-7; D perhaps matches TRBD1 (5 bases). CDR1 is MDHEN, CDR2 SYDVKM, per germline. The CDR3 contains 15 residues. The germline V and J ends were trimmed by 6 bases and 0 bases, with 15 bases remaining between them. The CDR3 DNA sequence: TGTGCCAGCAGGCCCTCGACAGACCCCTCCTACGAGCAGTACTTC. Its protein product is CASRPSTDPSYEQYF.

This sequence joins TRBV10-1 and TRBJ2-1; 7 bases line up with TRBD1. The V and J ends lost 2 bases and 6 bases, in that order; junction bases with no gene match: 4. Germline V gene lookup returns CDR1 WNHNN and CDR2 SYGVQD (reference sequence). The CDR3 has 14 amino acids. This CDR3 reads CASSEDRDLNEQFF. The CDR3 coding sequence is TGCGCCAGCAGTGAGGACAGGGACCTCAATGAGCAGTTCTTC.

This CDR3 reads CASSYPLAGLDEQYF. The CDR3 bases are TGTGCCAGCAGTTACCCACTAGCGGGGCTCGACGAGCAGTACTTC. V is TRBV6-6 and J is TRBJ2-7, with 10 nucleotides matching TRBD2. The V and J ends lost 2 bases and 5 bases, in that order; junction bases with no gene match: 6. Germline CDR1 and CDR2: MNHNY and SVGAGI (reference sequence). This CDR3 is 15 amino acids long.

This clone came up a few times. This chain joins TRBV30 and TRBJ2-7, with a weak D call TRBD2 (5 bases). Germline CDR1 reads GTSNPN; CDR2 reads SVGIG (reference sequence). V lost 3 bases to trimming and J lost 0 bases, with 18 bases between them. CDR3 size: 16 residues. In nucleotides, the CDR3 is TGTGCCTGGAGCGACCTTCGCGGGCCCCGCTCCTACGAGCAGTACTTC. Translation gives CAWSDLRGPRSYEQYF.

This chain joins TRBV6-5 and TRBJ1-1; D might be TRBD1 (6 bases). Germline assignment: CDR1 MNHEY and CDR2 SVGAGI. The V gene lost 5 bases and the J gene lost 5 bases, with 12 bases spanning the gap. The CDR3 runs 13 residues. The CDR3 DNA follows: TGTGCCAGCAGTGGCTCCGGGACAACTGAAGCTTTCTTT. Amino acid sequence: CASSGSGTTEAFF.

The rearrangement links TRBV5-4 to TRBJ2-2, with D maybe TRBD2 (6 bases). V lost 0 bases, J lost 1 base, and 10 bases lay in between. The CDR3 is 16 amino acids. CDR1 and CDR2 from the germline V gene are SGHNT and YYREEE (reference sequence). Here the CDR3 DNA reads TGTGCCAGCAGCTTGGCCGGGCGGGAGAACACCGGGGAGCTGTTTTTT. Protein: CASSLAGRENTGELFF.

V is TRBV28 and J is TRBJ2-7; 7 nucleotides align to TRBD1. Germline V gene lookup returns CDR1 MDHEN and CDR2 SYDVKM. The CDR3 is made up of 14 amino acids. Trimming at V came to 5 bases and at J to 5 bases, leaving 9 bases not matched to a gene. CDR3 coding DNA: TGTGCCAGCAGTCTGAACAGGGGCTCGGACGAGCAGTACTTC. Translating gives CASSLNRGSDEQYF.

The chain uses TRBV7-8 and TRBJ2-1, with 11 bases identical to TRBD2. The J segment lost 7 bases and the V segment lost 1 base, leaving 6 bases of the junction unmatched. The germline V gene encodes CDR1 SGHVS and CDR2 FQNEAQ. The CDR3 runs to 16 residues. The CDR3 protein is CASSLVGTSGLNEQFF. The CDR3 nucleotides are TGTGCCAGCAGCTTAGTCGGGACTAGCGGCTTGAATGAGCAGTTCTTC. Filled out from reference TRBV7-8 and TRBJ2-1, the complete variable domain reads GAGVSQSPRYKVAKRGQDVALRCDPISGHVSLFWYQQALGQGPEFLTYFQNEAQLDKSGLPSDRFFAERPEGSVSTLKIQRTQQEDSAVYLCASSLVGTSGLNEQFFGPGTRLTVL.